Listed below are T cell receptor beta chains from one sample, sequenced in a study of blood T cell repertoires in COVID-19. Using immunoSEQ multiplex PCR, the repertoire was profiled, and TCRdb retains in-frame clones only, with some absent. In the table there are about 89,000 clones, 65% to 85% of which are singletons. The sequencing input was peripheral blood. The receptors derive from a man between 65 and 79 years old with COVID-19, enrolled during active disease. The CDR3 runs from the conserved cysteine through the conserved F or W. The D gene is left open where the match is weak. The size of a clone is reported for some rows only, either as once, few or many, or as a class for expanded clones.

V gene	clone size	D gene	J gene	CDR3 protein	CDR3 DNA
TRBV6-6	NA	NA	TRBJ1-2	CASSGQSYGYTF	TGTGCCAGCAGCGGACAGTCCTATGGCTACACCTTC
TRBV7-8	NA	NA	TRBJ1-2	CASSLAPLGSGGSYGYTF	TGTGCCAGCAGCTTAGCGCCCCTCGGAAGCGGGGGAAGCTATGGCTACACCTTC
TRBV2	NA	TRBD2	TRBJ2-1	CASSTSGSSYNEQFF	TGTGCCAGCAGCACTAGCGGTAGCTCCTACAATGAGCAGTTCTTC
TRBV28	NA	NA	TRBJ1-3	CASSLSTSGTRGNTIYF	TGTGCCAGCAGTTTGTCAACTTCAGGGACTCGTGGAAACACCATATATTTT
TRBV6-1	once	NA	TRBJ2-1	CASSVKLDPAYNEQFF	TGTGCCAGCAGTGTGAAGCTAGACCCAGCCTACAATGAGCAGTTCTTC
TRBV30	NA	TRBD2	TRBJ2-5	CAWSVGLGQETQYF	TGTGCCTGGAGTGTCGGACTAGGCCAAGAGACCCAGTACTTC
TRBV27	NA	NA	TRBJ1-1	CASSFLGGEAFF	TGTGCCAGCAGTTTTTTGGGAGGTGAAGCTTTCTTT
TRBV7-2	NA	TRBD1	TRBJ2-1	CASSYGSPGQGSEQFF	TGTGCCAGCAGCTACGGGTCCCCGGGACAGGGGAGTGAGCAGTTCTTC
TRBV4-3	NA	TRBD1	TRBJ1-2	CASSQDRATGMGYGYTF	TGCGCCAGCAGCCAAGATCGAGCGACAGGGATGGGCTATGGCTACACCTTC
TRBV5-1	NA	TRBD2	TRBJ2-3	CASRAGGSIDTQYF	TGCGCCAGCCGGGCGGGGGGTAGTATAGATACGCAGTATTTT
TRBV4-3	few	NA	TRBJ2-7	CASSQEGGSSYEQYF	TGCGCCAGCAGCCAAGAAGGGGGAAGCTCCTACGAGCAGTACTTC
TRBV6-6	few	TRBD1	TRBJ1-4	CASSEDRGNEKLFF	TGTGCCAGCAGTGAGGACAGGGGCAATGAAAAACTGTTTTTT
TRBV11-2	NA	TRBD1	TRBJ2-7	CASSLDPLGRTGINEQYF	TGTGCCAGCAGCTTAGATCCCCTCGGACGGACAGGGATCAACGAGCAGTACTTC
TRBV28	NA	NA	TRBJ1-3	CASSLLGATIYF	TGTGCCAGCAGTTTATTGGGGGCCACCATATATTTT
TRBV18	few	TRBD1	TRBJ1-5	CASSRDRGGNQPQHF	TGTGCCAGCTCCCGGGACAGGGGAGGCAATCAGCCCCAGCATTTT
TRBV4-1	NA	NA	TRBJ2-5	CASSQESRVAETQYF	TGCGCCAGCAGCCAAGAATCTCGGGTTGCAGAGACCCAGTACTTC
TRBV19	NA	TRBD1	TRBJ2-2	CASSMGTGVGELFF	TGTGCCAGTAGTATGGGGACAGGGGTCGGGGAGCTGTTTTTT
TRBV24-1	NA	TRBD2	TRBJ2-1	CATSVAGSAYNEQFF	TGTGCCACCAGTGTAGCGGGCAGCGCCTACAATGAGCAGTTCTTC
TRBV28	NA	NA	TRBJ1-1	CASSLWRSEAFF	TGTGCCAGCAGTTTATGGAGGTCTGAAGCTTTCTTT
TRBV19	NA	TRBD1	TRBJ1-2	CASSYKTGGIGYGYTF	TGTGCCAGTAGTTATAAAACAGGGGGAATTGGCTATGGCTACACCTTC
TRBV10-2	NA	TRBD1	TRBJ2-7	CASQGQNYEQYF	TGCGCCAGCCAGGGACAGAACTACGAGCAGTACTTC
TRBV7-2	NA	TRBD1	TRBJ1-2	CASSPPWGQGYYGYTF	TGTGCCAGCAGCCCACCCTGGGGACAGGGTTACTATGGCTACACCTTC
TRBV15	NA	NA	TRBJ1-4	CATSRDRGTSNEKLFF	TGTGCCACCAGCAGAGATAGAGGGACTTCGAATGAAAAACTGTTTTTT
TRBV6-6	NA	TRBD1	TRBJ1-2	CAIGQGNYGYTF	TGTGCCATCGGACAGGGTAACTATGGCTACACCTTC
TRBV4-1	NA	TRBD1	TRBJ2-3	CASSLRDREDTQYF	TGCGCCAGCAGCCTCCGGGACAGGGAAGATACGCAGTATTTT
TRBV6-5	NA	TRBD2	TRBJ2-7	CASSYSGGSSYEQYF	TGTGCCAGCAGTTACTCTGGCGGGAGCTCCTACGAGCAGTACTTC